This is a list of T cell receptor beta chains from one sample in a study of spatial heterogeneity in lung cancer. TCRdb passed the 5' RACE reads through MiXCR, listing each CDR3 protein once. Of about 4,900 distinct CDR3 sequences in the sample, 16% were seen once. The sample here was PBMCs, taken at surgery. All receptors come from a male donor with early-stage non-small cell lung cancer. CDR3s include the opening cysteine and the closing phenylalanine or tryptophan. A D gene is named only where the DNA matches it firmly. A row's size may be missing; if present it is once, few, many or a size class.

J gene: TRBJ1-2
D gene: TRBD1
clone size: medium-sized
V gene: TRBV7-2
CDR3 protein: CASSLAVGSGQDYGYTF
CDR3 DNA: TGTGCCAGCAGCTTAGCGGTCGGGTCGGGACAGGACTATGGCTACACCTTC

J gene: TRBJ2-3
D gene: TRBD2
clone size: medium-sized
V gene: TRBV24-1
CDR3 protein: CATSAITEGLGTDTQYF
CDR3 DNA: TGTGCCACCAGTGCTATAACAGAGGGACTAGGGACAGATACGCAGTATTTT

J gene: TRBJ2-5
D gene: TRBD1
clone size: medium-sized
V gene: TRBV7-8
CDR3 protein: CASSLPGQVVETQYF
CDR3 DNA: TGTGCCAGCAGCCTACCAGGACAGGTCGTGGAGACCCAGTACTTC

J gene: TRBJ2-3
D gene: .
clone size: few
V gene: TRBV11-1
CDR3 protein: CASSLNQQNTDTQYF
CDR3 DNA: TGTGCCAGCAGCTTAAATCAACAAAACACAGATACGCAGTATTTT

J gene: TRBJ2-1
D gene: .
clone size: .
V gene: TRBV12-3/TRBV12-4
CDR3 protein: CASSLRLVFYEQFF
CDR3 DNA: TGTGCCAGCAGTTTAAGGCTAGTGTTTTATGAGCAGTTCTTC

J gene: TRBJ1-6
D gene: .
clone size: .
V gene: TRBV6-5
CDR3 protein: CASSWGGARNSPLHF
CDR3 DNA: TGTGCCAGCAGTTGGGGGGGGGCAAGGAATTCACCCCTCCACTTT

J gene: TRBJ1-6
D gene: .
clone size: medium-sized
V gene: TRBV6-5
CDR3 protein: CASSWRGARNSPLHF
CDR3 DNA: TGTGCCAGCAGTTGGAGGGGGGCAAGGAATTCACCCCTCCACTTT

J gene: TRBJ1-1
D gene: .
clone size: medium-sized
V gene: TRBV7-3
CDR3 protein: CASSQKRVGETEAFF
CDR3 DNA: TGTGCCAGCAGTCAAAAACGTGTGGGGGAAACTGAAGCTTTCTTT

J gene: TRBJ1-1
D gene: .
clone size: .
V gene: TRBV6-5
CDR3 protein: CASSLGTGNTEAFF
CDR3 DNA: TGTGCCAGCAGCCTAGGGACGGGGAACACTGAAGCTTTCTTT

J gene: TRBJ1-2
D gene: TRBD1
clone size: medium-sized
V gene: TRBV29-1
CDR3 protein: CSAKQGIGYTF
CDR3 DNA: TGCAGCGCAAAACAGGGGATTGGCTACACCTTC

J gene: TRBJ2-1
D gene: TRBD1
clone size: medium-sized
V gene: TRBV27
CDR3 protein: CATRGYRGYEQFF
CDR3 DNA: TGTGCCACCAGAGGGTACAGGGGATATGAGCAGTTCTTC

J gene: TRBJ2-2
D gene: TRBD1
clone size: many
V gene: TRBV5-1
CDR3 protein: CASSPKTGANTGELFF
CDR3 DNA: TGCGCCAGCAGCCCAAAGACAGGGGCCAACACCGGGGAGCTGTTTTTT

J gene: TRBJ2-3
D gene: .
clone size: .
V gene: TRBV15
CDR3 protein: CAISGLNTDKQYF
CDR3 DNA: TGTGCCATCTCGGGACTTAACACAGATAAGCAGTATTTT

J gene: TRBJ1-2
D gene: TRBD1
clone size: medium-sized
V gene: TRBV7-9
CDR3 protein: CASSRSTGIYGYTF
CDR3 DNA: TGTGCCAGCAGCCGATCGACAGGGATCTATGGCTACACCTTC

J gene: TRBJ2-4
D gene: TRBD1
clone size: medium-sized
V gene: TRBV4-3
CDR3 protein: CASSQEPGGLAKNIQYF
CDR3 DNA: TGCGCCAGCAGCCAAGAACCAGGGGGCCTAGCCAAAAACATTCAGTACTTC

J gene: TRBJ2-7
D gene: .
clone size: medium-sized
V gene: TRBV4-1
CDR3 protein: CASSQGLGRIYEQYF
CDR3 DNA: TGCGCCAGCAGCCAAGGTTTAGGACGAATCTACGAGCAGTACTTC

J gene: TRBJ2-3
D gene: TRBD1
clone size: medium-sized
V gene: TRBV29-1
CDR3 protein: CSVFLSGTGGPDTQYF
CDR3 DNA: TGCAGCGTTTTCCTTTCCGGGACAGGGGGCCCAGATACGCAGTATTTT

J gene: TRBJ1-5
D gene: .
clone size: medium-sized
V gene: TRBV7-6
CDR3 protein: CASSVWDRTCISRNQPQHF
CDR3 DNA: TGTGCCAGCAGTGTCTGGGATCGCACCTGCATAAGTCGCAATCAGCCCCAGCATTTT

J gene: TRBJ2-5
D gene: .
clone size: .
V gene: TRBV2
CDR3 protein: CASSDLGSFQETQYF
CDR3 DNA: TGTGCCAGCAGTGACCTTGGCTCCTTTCAAGAGACCCAGTACTTC

J gene: TRBJ1-5
D gene: .
clone size: .
V gene: TRBV16
CDR3 protein: CASRVVAGPGQPQHF
CDR3 DNA: TGTGCCAGCAGAGTAGTAGCGGGGCCTGGTCAGCCCCAGCATTTT

J gene: TRBJ2-3
D gene: .
clone size: many
V gene: TRBV5-1
CDR3 protein: CASSLDHNTDTQYF
CDR3 DNA: TGCGCCAGCAGCTTGGACCATAACACAGATACGCAGTATTTT

J gene: TRBJ2-3
D gene: TRBD2
clone size: large
V gene: TRBV7-2
CDR3 protein: CASGGTSGNTQYF
CDR3 DNA: TGTGCCAGCGGGGGGACTAGCGGTAATACGCAGTATTTT

J gene: TRBJ1-2
D gene: .
clone size: medium-sized
V gene: TRBV9
CDR3 protein: CASSVEGTGYGYTF
CDR3 DNA: TGTGCCAGCAGCGTAGAAGGGACGGGCTATGGCTACACCTTC

J gene: TRBJ2-1
D gene: .
clone size: medium-sized
V gene: TRBV4-2
CDR3 protein: CASSQVEETYNEQFF
CDR3 DNA: TGTGCCAGCAGCCAAGTTGAGGAAACCTACAATGAGCAGTTCTTC

J gene: TRBJ2-5
D gene: .
clone size: few
V gene: TRBV3-1
CDR3 protein: CASSQDQGKETQYF
CDR3 DNA: TGTGCCAGCAGCCAAGACCAGGGGAAAGAGACCCAGTACTTC

J gene: TRBJ1-4
D gene: .
clone size: medium-sized
V gene: TRBV9
CDR3 protein: CASSVRPNNEKLFF
CDR3 DNA: TGTGCCAGCAGCGTAAGGCCGAATAATGAAAAACTGTTTTTT

J gene: TRBJ2-3
D gene: TRBD1
clone size: few
V gene: TRBV9
CDR3 protein: CASSVLDRVADTQYF
CDR3 DNA: TGTGCCAGCAGCGTATTGGACAGGGTTGCAGATACGCAGTATTTT

J gene: TRBJ2-3
D gene: .
clone size: medium-sized
V gene: TRBV29-1
CDR3 protein: CSVAGADTQYF
CDR3 DNA: TGCAGCGTTGCGGGGGCAGATACGCAGTATTTT

J gene: TRBJ1-2
D gene: .
clone size: medium-sized
V gene: TRBV4-1
CDR3 protein: CASSLGGDSAYGYTF
CDR3 DNA: TGCGCCAGCAGCCTCGGGGGGGACTCCGCCTATGGCTACACCTTC

J gene: TRBJ2-7
D gene: .
clone size: medium-sized
V gene: TRBV29-1
CDR3 protein: CSVDSGFENEQYF
CDR3 DNA: TGCAGCGTTGATTCAGGGTTTGAAAACGAGCAGTACTTC

J gene: TRBJ2-7
D gene: .
clone size: medium-sized
V gene: TRBV11-2
CDR3 protein: CASSLASSGYEQYF
CDR3 DNA: TGTGCCAGCAGCTTAGCAAGTAGCGGCTACGAGCAGTACTTC

J gene: TRBJ1-2
D gene: TRBD1
clone size: few
V gene: TRBV5-1
CDR3 protein: CASSDETGDGYTF
CDR3 DNA: TGCGCCAGCAGCGACGAGACAGGGGATGGCTACACCTTC

J gene: TRBJ1-2
D gene: TRBD1
clone size: large
V gene: TRBV11-2
CDR3 protein: CASSPPGSGQGYYGYTF
CDR3 DNA: TGTGCCAGCAGCCCCCCGGGGTCGGGACAGGGGTACTATGGCTACACCTTC

J gene: TRBJ2-7
D gene: .
clone size: few
V gene: TRBV7-2
CDR3 protein: CASSLSSGSYEQYF
CDR3 DNA: TGTGCCAGCAGCTTAAGCTCCGGCTCCTACGAGCAGTACTTC

J gene: TRBJ2-2
D gene: TRBD2
clone size: few
V gene: TRBV7-2
CDR3 protein: CASSPRGGPNTGELFF
CDR3 DNA: TGTGCCAGCAGCCCTCGCGGGGGGCCGAACACCGGGGAGCTGTTTTTT

J gene: TRBJ2-3
D gene: TRBD2
clone size: medium-sized
V gene: TRBV4-1
CDR3 protein: CASQSGGADTQYF
CDR3 DNA: TGCGCCAGCCAGAGCGGGGGCGCAGATACGCAGTATTTT

J gene: TRBJ1-5
D gene: .
clone size: many
V gene: TRBV12-3/TRBV12-4
CDR3 protein: CASSLVQGAPEAQHF
CDR3 DNA: TGTGCCAGCAGTTTGGTCCAGGGAGCCCCGGAGGCCCAGCATTTT

J gene: TRBJ1-3
D gene: .
clone size: medium-sized
V gene: TRBV24-1
CDR3 protein: CATSDLQSGHKGNTIYF
CDR3 DNA: TGTGCCACCAGTGATTTGCAGTCAGGCCACAAAGGAAACACCATATATTTT

J gene: TRBJ2-7
D gene: TRBD1
clone size: .
V gene: TRBV5-1
CDR3 protein: CASSLGTGSHEQYF
CDR3 DNA: TGCGCCAGCAGCTTGGGGACAGGTAGCCACGAGCAGTACTTC

J gene: TRBJ2-5
D gene: TRBD2
clone size: medium-sized
V gene: TRBV6-5
CDR3 protein: CASSYSSSGGSETQYF
CDR3 DNA: TGTGCCAGCAGTTACTCGTCTAGCGGGGGAAGCGAGACCCAGTACTTC

J gene: TRBJ2-1
D gene: .
clone size: medium-sized
V gene: TRBV11-1
CDR3 protein: CASSLQTLRSEQFF
CDR3 DNA: TGTGCCAGCAGCTTACAGACCCTCCGGTCCGAGCAGTTCTTC

J gene: TRBJ2-3
D gene: .
clone size: few
V gene: TRBV2
CDR3 protein: CASSGSPGGGKGTDTQYF
CDR3 DNA: TGTGCCAGCAGTGGATCCCCGGGAGGGGGCAAAGGGACAGATACGCAGTATTTT

J gene: TRBJ2-1
D gene: .
clone size: medium-sized
V gene: TRBV6-6
CDR3 protein: CASNPWAGAGDNEQFF
CDR3 DNA: TGTGCCAGCAACCCCTGGGCGGGGGCGGGAGACAATGAGCAGTTCTTC

J gene: TRBJ1-1
D gene: .
clone size: few
V gene: TRBV15
CDR3 protein: CATSRDGGRTTETEAFF
CDR3 DNA: TGTGCCACCAGCAGAGACGGCGGCCGAACAACGGAAACTGAAGCTTTCTTT

J gene: TRBJ2-5
D gene: TRBD2
clone size: .
V gene: TRBV20-1
CDR3 protein: CSANIPSGSQETQYF
CDR3 DNA: TGCAGTGCTAATATCCCTAGCGGGTCCCAAGAGACCCAGTACTTC

J gene: TRBJ2-7
D gene: .
clone size: .
V gene: TRBV30
CDR3 protein: CAWSYTTYEQYF
CDR3 DNA: TGTGCCTGGAGTTATACGACCTACGAGCAGTACTTC

J gene: TRBJ2-2
D gene: TRBD1
clone size: medium-sized
V gene: TRBV2
CDR3 protein: CASNGQGGTGELFF
CDR3 DNA: TGTGCCAGCAACGGACAGGGAGGCACCGGGGAGCTGTTTTTT